One TCR beta chain is described in this entry. Its antigen is as yet unknown. One entry per CDR3 protein, called by TCRdb with MiXCR from the 5' RACE reads. The top ten clones hold 20% to 25% of a sample with some 310,000 distinct CDR3 sequences, 20% to 25% of them seen once. The data were taken from a study of T-cell memory formation after mild COVID-19. Overall study findings and caveats: For contracting clones, CD4+ ones sat mainly in CM and EM, CD8+ in EMRA. Memory from before infection featured some responding clones, which suggests cross-reactive memory joined. Clones that contracted from day 15 to 85 had balanced CD4/CD8; later expanders were CD4+ biased.

The V gene's germline CDR1 is LGHNA and CDR2 YSLEER. CDR3 length equals 13 residues. J was trimmed by 7 bases and V by 4 bases; bases with no gene match: 5. The TCR sequence derives from a man between 18 and 29 years old who had mild COVID-19 (a few samples of this study predate the infection). Cell type and time point are not known. The V call is TRBV4-3, the J call TRBJ1-2; 8 bases match TRBD1. Sequences were obtained from PBMCs or a T cell subset sorted from them (not recorded which). The CDR3 here is CASSPQGAAGYTF. The CDR3 nucleotides read TGCGCCAGCAGCCCTCAGGGGGCCGCTGGCTACACCTTC.